This TCR beta chain was sequenced during a study of shared clonotypes between healthy human individuals. As for the study in general: Used for every donor were three CD4 naive, three CD4 memory, two CD8 naive and one CD8 memory plate. The study, taken as a whole, reports: Sorted-subset samples were not fully sequenced, rarefaction indicated.

As concerns this clone: Antigen specificity is unknown.

Profiled with immunoSEQ multiplex PCR; TCRdb holds only in-frame clones, not every one. The table records 700,000 to 950,000 clones, around 96% of them present only once. The CDR3 runs 16 residues. The trim removed 1 base at V and 0 bases at J, leaving 3 bases unmatched. Germline values: CDR1 MDHEN, CDR2 SYDVKM. CD8 cells classed as naive were CD45RO-negative and positively selected for CCR7, excluding terminally differentiated effector memory CD45RA+ cells. Participating donors were healthy, HIV-negative adults free of recent acute infections or vaccinations. Sequencing used naive CD8+ T cells sorted from blood. The receptor was isolated from a young man in good health. The chain couples TRBV28 to TRBJ2-1; 7 positions match TRBD1. Here the CDR3 DNA reads TGTGCCAGCAGTTTATCGTCAGGGGGCTCCTACAATGAGCAGTTCTTC. Translating gives CASSLSSGGSYNEQFF.